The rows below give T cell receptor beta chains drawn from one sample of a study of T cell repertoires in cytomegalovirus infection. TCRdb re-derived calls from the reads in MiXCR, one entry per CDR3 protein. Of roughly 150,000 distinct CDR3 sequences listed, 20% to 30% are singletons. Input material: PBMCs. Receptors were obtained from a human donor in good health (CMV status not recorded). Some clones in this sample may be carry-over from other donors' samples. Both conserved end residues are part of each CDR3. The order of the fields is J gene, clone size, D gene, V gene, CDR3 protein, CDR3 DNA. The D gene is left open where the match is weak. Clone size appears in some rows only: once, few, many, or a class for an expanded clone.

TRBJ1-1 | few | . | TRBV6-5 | CASSARWDMNTEAFF | TGTGCCAGCAGTGCCCGCTGGGATATGAACACTGAAGCTTTCTTT
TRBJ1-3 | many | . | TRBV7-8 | CASSTHRLSSGNTIYF | TGTGCCAGCAGCACGCATAGACTGTCCTCTGGAAACACCATATATTTT
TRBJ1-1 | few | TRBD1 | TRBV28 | CASSPSGGTEAFF | TGTGCCAGCAGTCCCTCAGGGGGCACTGAAGCTTTCTTT
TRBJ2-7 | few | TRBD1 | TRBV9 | CASSPRQGGSYEQYF | TGTGCCAGCTCACCGAGACAGGGCGGATCCTACGAGCAGTACTTC
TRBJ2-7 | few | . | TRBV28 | CASSSPLGLEGGYEQYF | TGTGCCAGCAGTTCACCCCTCGGGTTGGAGGGTGGTTACGAGCAGTACTTC
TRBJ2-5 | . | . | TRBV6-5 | CASKGPLNQETQYF | TGTGCCAGCAAAGGACCACTGAACCAAGAGACCCAGTACTTC
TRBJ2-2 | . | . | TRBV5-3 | CASSAPMEGNTGELFF | TGTGCCAGCAGCGCACCGATGGAGGGTAACACCGGGGAGCTGTTTTTT
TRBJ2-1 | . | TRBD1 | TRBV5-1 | CASSNGQGINEQFF | TGCGCCAGCAGCAATGGACAGGGGATAAATGAGCAGTTCTTC
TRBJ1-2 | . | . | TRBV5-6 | CASSLGQAYTF | TGTGCCAGCAGCTTGGGACAGGCCTACACCTTC
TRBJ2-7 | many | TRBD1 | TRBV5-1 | CASSRDSLSYEQYF | TGCGCCAGCAGTAGGGACAGCCTCTCCTACGAGCAGTACTTC
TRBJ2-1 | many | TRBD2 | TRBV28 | CASSTSRLAIAPYNEQFF | TGTGCCAGCAGTACCTCCCGACTAGCGATAGCCCCCTACAATGAGCAGTTCTTC
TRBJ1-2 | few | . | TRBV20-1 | CSARAQGINYGYTF | TGCAGTGCTAGAGCCCAGGGGATCAACTATGGCTACACCTTC
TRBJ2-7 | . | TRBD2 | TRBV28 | CASSLLAGGNYEQYF | TGTGCCAGCAGTTTGCTAGCGGGAGGTAACTACGAGCAGTACTTC
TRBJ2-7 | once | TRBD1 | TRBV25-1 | CASTPPDRVDELYF | TGTGCCAGCACTCCCCCGGACAGGGTCGACGAGCTGTACTTC
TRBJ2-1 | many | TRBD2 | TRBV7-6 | CASSVGLAGYNEQFF | TGTGCCAGCAGCGTAGGACTAGCGGGTTACAATGAGCAGTTCTTC
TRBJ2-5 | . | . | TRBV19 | CASSTRQDQETQYF | TGTGCCAGTAGTACGAGACAGGACCAAGAGACCCAGTACTTC
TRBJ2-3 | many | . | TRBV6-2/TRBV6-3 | CASSYSGADTQYF | TGTGCCAGCAGTTACTCAGGGGCAGATACGCAGTATTTT
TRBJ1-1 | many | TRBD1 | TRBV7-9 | CASSPPQGENTEAFF | TGTGCCAGCAGCCCTCCACAGGGGGAGAACACTGAAGCTTTCTTT
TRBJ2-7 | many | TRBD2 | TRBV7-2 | CASSPTQLAGTEQYF | TGTGCCAGCAGCCCCACGCAACTAGCGGGAACCGAGCAGTACTTC
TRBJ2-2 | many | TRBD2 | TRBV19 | CASSIGAGGSPGELFF | TGTGCCAGTAGTATAGGAGCGGGAGGAAGCCCCGGGGAGCTGTTTTTT
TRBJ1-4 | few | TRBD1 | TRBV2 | CASLRDSGEKLFF | TGTGCCAGCCTGCGGGACAGTGGTGAAAAACTGTTTTTT
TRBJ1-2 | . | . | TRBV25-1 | CASSESGSNYGYTF | TGTGCCAGCAGTGAATCTGGCAGCAACTATGGCTACACCTTC
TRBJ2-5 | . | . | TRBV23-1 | CASGDYGGPEETQYF | TGCGCCAGCGGGGATTACGGGGGCCCCGAAGAGACCCAGTACTTC
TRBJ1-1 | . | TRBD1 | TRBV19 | CASSDRVHTEAFF | TGTGCCAGCAGTGACAGGGTTCACACTGAAGCTTTCTTT
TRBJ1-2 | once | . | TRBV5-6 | CASSLDLKDGYTF | TGTGCCAGCAGCTTGGACCTCAAAGATGGCTACACCTTC
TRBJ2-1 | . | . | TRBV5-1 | CASSLAGDYNEQFF | TGCGCCAGCAGCTTGGCCGGGGACTACAATGAGCAGTTCTTC
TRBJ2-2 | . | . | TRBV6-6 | CVSSQRHLKQGLDSNTGELFF | TGTGTCAGCAGCCAAAGACATCTTAAACAGGGACTGGACTCTAACACCGGGGAGCTGTTTTTT
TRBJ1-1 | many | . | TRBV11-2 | CASSLDYRVEAFF | TGTGCCAGCAGCTTAGATTACAGAGTTGAAGCTTTCTTT
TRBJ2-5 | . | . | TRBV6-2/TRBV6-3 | CATSAFSLQETQYF | TGTGCCACCAGTGCGTTTTCTCTCCAAGAGACCCAGTACTTC
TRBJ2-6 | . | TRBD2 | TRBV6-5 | CASRREGGANVLTF | TGTGCCAGCCGTCGGGAGGGGGGGGCCAACGTCCTGACTTTC
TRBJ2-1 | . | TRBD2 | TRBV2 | CASTPGGGFYNEQFF | TGTGCCAGCACTCCCGGCGGGGGGTTCTACAATGAGCAGTTCTTC
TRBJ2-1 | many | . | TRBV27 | CASREWSGTHNEQFF | TGTGCCAGCAGAGAGTGGAGCGGGACACACAATGAGCAGTTCTTC
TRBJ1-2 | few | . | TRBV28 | CASSLGVANYGYTF | TGTGCCAGCAGTTTAGGGGTAGCTAACTATGGCTACACCTTC
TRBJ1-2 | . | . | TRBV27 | CASSLSPDYGYTF | TGTGCCAGCAGTTTATCGCCGGACTATGGCTACACCTTC
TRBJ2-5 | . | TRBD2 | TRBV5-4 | CASSSRGGRETQYF | TGTGCCAGCAGCTCCCGGGGAGGGAGGGAGACCCAGTACTTC
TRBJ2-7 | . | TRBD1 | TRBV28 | CASKDRAYEQYF | TGTGCCAGCAAAGACAGGGCCTACGAGCAGTACTTC
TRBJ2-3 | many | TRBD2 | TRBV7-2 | CASSLSRTSGRAATDTQYF | TGTGCCAGCAGCTTATCAAGGACTAGCGGGAGGGCTGCCACAGATACGCAGTATTTT
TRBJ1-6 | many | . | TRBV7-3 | CASSLTRGDSPLHF | TGTGCCAGCAGCTTAACTCGCGGTGATTCACCCCTCCACTTT
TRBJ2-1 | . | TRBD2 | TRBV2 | CASESSGVNEQFF | TGTGCCAGCGAAAGTAGCGGGGTAAATGAGCAGTTCTTC
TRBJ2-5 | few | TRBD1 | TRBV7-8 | CASSPKTGTGEETQYF | TGTGCCAGCAGCCCCAAGACCGGGACAGGGGAAGAGACCCAGTACTTC
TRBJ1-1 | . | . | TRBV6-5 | CASSYLNPRNTEAFF | TGTGCCAGCAGTTACCTAAACCCCAGGAACACTGAAGCTTTCTTT
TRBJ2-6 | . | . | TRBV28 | CASSSLSGANVLTF | TGTGCCAGCAGTTCCCTCTCTGGGGCCAACGTCCTGACTTTC
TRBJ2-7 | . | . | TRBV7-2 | CASILGRRSPYEQYF | TGTGCCAGCATCTTAGGGCGGAGGAGCCCCTACGAGCAGTACTTC
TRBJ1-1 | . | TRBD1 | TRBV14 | CASRSTGGLAEAFF | TGTGCCAGCAGGTCAACAGGGGGCTTGGCTGAAGCTTTCTTT
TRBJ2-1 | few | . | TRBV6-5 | CASSYSGGGAREQFF | TGTGCCAGCAGTTACTCAGGTGGGGGGGCCAGGGAGCAGTTCTTC
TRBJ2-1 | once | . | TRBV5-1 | CASSLEDAGEQFF | TGCGCCAGCAGCTTGGAGGACGCAGGGGAGCAGTTCTTC
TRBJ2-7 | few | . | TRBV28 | CASSLDRRDYEQYF | TGTGCCAGCAGTTTGGATAGGAGGGACTACGAGCAGTACTTC
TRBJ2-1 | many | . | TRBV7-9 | CASSFAVGRSIGQFF | TGTGCCAGCAGCTTCGCGGTAGGACGGTCGATCGGGCAGTTCTTC
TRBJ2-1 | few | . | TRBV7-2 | CASSGGGAIEQFF | TGTGCCAGCAGTGGTGGGGGGGCTATTGAGCAGTTCTTC
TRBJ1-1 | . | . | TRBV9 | CASSVVTGAKNTEAFF | TGTGCCAGCAGCGTAGTCACGGGGGCTAAAAACACTGAAGCTTTCTTT
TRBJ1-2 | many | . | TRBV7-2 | CASSLQGGGTTGTIGYGYTF | TGTGCCAGCAGCTTACAAGGGGGTGGGACAACGGGCACTATCGGCTATGGCTACACCTTC